Listed here is a single TCR beta chain. Its antigen is not yet known. It has no much larger one-base neighbor in the sample; base qualities were not kept. These data belong to a study of T cell repertoires in cytomegalovirus infection (dated by TCRdb to between 2017 and 2020). About the investigation overall: Peptide stimulations targeted recently identified HLA-C-restricted CMV epitopes, whose presentation resists viral immunomodulation, together with well-studied HLA-B-restricted epitopes. The HLA type of each donor mattered for the analysis, because public TCR beta signatures pointed to carriage of CMV infection along with the matching HLA type.

Reads for this sample came from an Illumina HiSeq 1500. The raw public data were reprocessed by TCRdb itself: fastp quality trimming at Q25, MiXCR clonotype calling, in-frame beta chains only. A single entry per CDR3 protein holds the most common genes and DNA from its merged rows. The sample table holds some 800,000 distinct CDR3 sequences, of which 25% to 35% were seen once. In total, the top ten clones hold around 13% of the sample. The CDR3, from cysteine to phenylalanine, totals 10 residues. The read is trimmed to its CDR3 DNA, 30 bases read in frame from base 1. The germline V gene encodes CDR1 ENHRY and CDR2 SYGVKD. V is pared back by 6 bases and J by 2 bases, with 1 base lying between the germline termini. Results and caveats for the whole study, not just this receptor: In both this cohort and an independent cohort of 352 donors, the cumulative frequency of public TCR beta family members distinguished carriers of CMV infection plus the relevant HLA type. The ex vivo response was dominated by HLA-C-restricted CMV-specific TCR beta clonotypes, and the single most frequent clonotype in two of eight donors was supplied by these HLA-C-restricted clonotypes.

The intended sense of this specimen's treatment or condition label: in vitro stimulation with specific CMV peptide epitopes to enrich CMV-specific T cells. The V gene is TRBV10-3 and the J gene is TRBJ1-2; no D gene can be assigned with confidence. The specimen was cultured CD8+ T cells from PBMCs, collected from culture after CMV antigen stimulation. The sequence was obtained from a human donor in good health (CMV status not recorded). Some clones in this sample may be carry-over from other donors' samples. The CDR3 sequence is CAIRNYGYTF. The DNA reads TGTGCCATCAGAAACTATGGCTACACCTTC.